This passage covers 19 T cell receptor beta chains from one sample sequenced in a study of shared clonotypes between healthy human individuals. The data were produced by immunoSEQ multiplex PCR, yet TCRdb's version contains in-frame clones alone and is incomplete. The sample holds about 1 million clones, around four fifths seen once. Sequenced: memory CD4+ T cells sorted from blood. Noted subset: CD45RA-negative fraction. Receptor source: a man younger than 30 in good health.

The rearrangement links TRBV4-3 to TRBJ2-1; 8 bases fit TRBD1. The CDR3 covers 15 residues. CDR1 LGHNA and CDR2 YSLEER come from the germline V gene. V was pared by 0 bases and J by 7 bases, with 5 bases of the junction left unmatched. The CDR3 DNA follows: TGCGCCAGCAGCCAAGAGAATAACAGGGGGAATGAGCAGTTCTTC. Its translation is CASSQENNRGNEQFF.

The chain links TRBV6-5 to TRBJ1-1, with 7 bases fitting TRBD1. V trimming: 10 bases; J trimming: 0 bases; junction bases outside the gene matches: 8. The CDR3 is 14 amino acids. Germline values: CDR1 MNHEY, CDR2 SVGAGI. DNA of the CDR3: TGTGCCACCCGGAAGAGGGGGCTGAACACTGAAGCTTTCTTT. This translates into CATRKRGLNTEAFF.

The gene calls are TRBV6-1 and TRBJ1-5, with TRBD1 identical over 9 bases. After removal of 8 bases from V and 6 bases from J, the junction contained 11 bases not matched to a gene. CDR1 and CDR2 (germline): MNHNS, SASEGT. This CDR3 is 15 amino acids long. This chain's CDR3 is CASHQRGQGTQPQHF. The CDR3 DNA follows: TGTGCCAGCCACCAAAGGGGACAGGGCACTCAGCCCCAGCATTTT.

The CDR3 DNA sequence: TGTGCCAGCCCCATACTAGCGGGAGTTTGGAATGAGCAGTTCTTC. Its translation: CASPILAGVWNEQFF. This chain links TRBV6-4 with TRBJ2-1; 11 bases fit TRBD2. The CDR3 sequence is 15 residues long. The V and J ends lost 8 bases and 7 bases, in that order; junction bases with no gene match: 10. Germline CDR1 MRHNA, CDR2 SNTAGT.

CDR3 sequence reads: CASSREKGLAGEGETQYF. The CDR3 bases are TGTGCCAGCTCACGGGAGAAGGGACTAGCGGGAGAGGGAGAGACCCAGTACTTC. The rearrangement uses TRBV18 and TRBJ2-5, with 14 bases matching TRBD2. Germline CDR1 and CDR2: KGHSH and LQKENI. The CDR3 consists of 18 residues. The V segment lost 4 bases and the J segment 4 bases; nucleotides outside the gene matches: 11.

The V and J genes are TRBV6-4 and TRBJ2-3; D is tentatively TRBD1 or TRBD2 (5 bases each). CDR1 and CDR2 from the germline V gene are MRHNA and SNTAGT. This CDR3 is built from 13 residues. V gave up 7 bases and J gave up 1 base, with 9 bases separating them. CDR3 nucleotide sequence: TGTGCCAGCAAACGGGACGGCACAGATACGCAGTATTTT. This encodes CASKRDGTDTQYF.

The chain has TRBV10-2 and TRBJ2-1; TRBD2 matches 12 bases. J lost 7 bases, V lost 4 bases, and 5 bases had no gene match. The CDR3 length is 15 residues. Germline CDR1 and CDR2: WSHSY and SAAADI. CDR3 coding DNA: TGCGCCAGCAGTGGACTAGCGGGAGCTAGTAATGAGCAGTTCTTC. It translates to CASSGLAGASNEQFF.

As for this clone: Other DNA sequences in this sample translate to the same CDR3. The chain is built from TRBV9 and TRBJ2-3; tentative D call: TRBD1 (6 bases). The ends were cut back, 0 bases at V and 3 bases at J, with 11 bases in the middle. The V gene's germline CDR1 is SGDLS and CDR2 YYNGEE. The CDR3 runs 15 residues. This CDR3 is CASSVGGRITDTQYF. The CDR3 DNA is TGTGCCAGCAGCGTAGGGGGGCGGATAACAGATACGCAGTATTTT. The entire variable domain, with the rest obtained from reference TRBV9 and TRBJ2-3, is as follows: DSGVTQTPKHLITATGQRVTLRCSPRSGDLSVYWYQQSLDQGLQFLIQYYNGEERAKGNILERFSAQQFPDLHSELNLSSLELGDSALYFCASSVGGRITDTQYFGPGTRLTVL.

V usage is TRBV25-1 and J usage is TRBJ2-3; 9 bases fit TRBD1. CDR3 length: 17 residues. Trimming took 3 bases from V and 2 from J; bases not matched to a gene: 9. CDR1 and CDR2 from the germline V gene are MGHDK and SYGVNS. As DNA, the CDR3 is TGTGCCAGCAGTGACACCCGACAGGGGGTCAACACAGATACGCAGTATTTT. Encoded protein: CASSDTRQGVNTDTQYF.

The chain couples TRBV5-6 to TRBJ2-3; 8 bases are a match to TRBD2. CDR1 and CDR2 from the germline V gene are SGHDT and YYEEEE. The CDR3 totals 16 residues. J lost 0 bases, V lost 6 bases, and 9 bases had no gene match. The CDR3 loop reads CASIDSGARSTDTQYF. The CDR3, as DNA: TGTGCCAGCATCGATAGCGGGGCACGAAGCACAGATACGCAGTATTTT.

This clone was recorded a few times. The chain links TRBV5-5 to TRBJ2-7; D gene uncertain. Germline V gives CDR1 SGHKS, CDR2 YYEKEE (reference sequence). The CDR3 length is 15 residues. With 1 base removed from V and 2 bases from J, the gap between germline ends came to 13 bases. The CDR3 nucleotides read TGTGCCAGCAGCTTGTATGCGCCCGGTGCCTACGAGCAGTACTTC. It translates to CASSLYAPGAYEQYF.

The chain has TRBV18 and TRBJ2-1; TRBD2 agrees at 13 bases. Unmatched junction bases numbered 5, after V lost 3 bases and J lost 3 bases. The CDR3 spans 17 residues. CDR1 and CDR2 from the germline V gene are KGHSH and LQKENI. CDR3 nucleotides: TGTGCCAGCTCACCCGGACTAGCGGGGGCCGACTACAATGAGCAGTTCTTC. This translates into CASSPGLAGADYNEQFF.

The chain has TRBV4-3 and TRBJ1-1, with D unresolved. V lost 1 base to trimming and J lost 1 base, with 10 bases between them. This CDR3 has 15 amino acids. The germline V gene has CDR1 LGHNA and CDR2 YSLEER. This CDR3 reads CASSQANLPNTEAFF. In nucleotides, the CDR3 is TGCGCCAGCAGCCAAGCTAATCTCCCGAACACTGAAGCTTTCTTT.

The rearrangement uses TRBV10-3 and TRBJ1-6, with 7 bases that match TRBD1. Trimming at V came to 0 bases and at J to 8 bases, leaving 7 bases not matched to a gene. CDR1 and CDR2 (germline): ENHRY, SYGVKD. The CDR3 loop spans 16 amino acids. The CDR3 DNA follows: TGTGCCATCAGTGAGTCCCGGACAGGCTTTGATTCACCCCTCCACTTT. It specifies CAISESRTGFDSPLHF.

J is TRBJ2-7 and V is TRBV28; 10 bases map to TRBD2. V was clipped by 3 bases and J by 1 base; unmatched bases: 3. This CDR3 is 15 amino acids long. CDR1 MDHEN and CDR2 SYDVKM come from the germline V gene. In DNA form, the CDR3 reads TGTGCCAGCAGTTTTAGCGGGGGGCCTTCCTACGAGCAGTACTTC. Its protein is CASSFSGGPSYEQYF.

V is TRBV28 and J is TRBJ2-5; the D call may be TRBD1 or TRBD2 (5 bases each). The germline V gene encodes CDR1 MDHEN and CDR2 SYDVKM. The V and J ends lost 0 bases and 5 bases respectively, with 13 bases between them. The CDR3 has 15 amino acids. CDR3 in DNA: TGTGCCAGCAGTTTATGGGGGGATACCTTGGAGACCCAGTACTTC. Its translation: CASSLWGDTLETQYF.

V is TRBV9 and J is TRBJ2-1; TRBD1 matches at 7 bases. The CDR3 runs 15 residues. The V and J ends lost 4 bases and 4 bases, in that order; junction bases with no gene match: 8. Germline V gives CDR1 SGDLS, CDR2 YYNGEE. CDR3 loop: CASSTGATGYNEQFF. The CDR3 bases are TGTGCCAGCAGCACAGGGGCTACAGGGTACAATGAGCAGTTCTTC.

The chain has TRBV19 and TRBJ2-6; no definite D call. Germline CDR1 reads LNHDA; CDR2 reads SQIVND (reference sequence). The V end lost 6 bases, the J end lost 0 bases, and 21 bases lay between the germline ends. The CDR3 length is 19 residues. CDR3 in DNA: TGTGCCAGTAGGCCAAGGCAATACGCTACCCTCTCTGGGGCCAACGTCCTGACTTTC. Its protein is CASRPRQYATLSGANVLTF.

The chain combines TRBV19 with TRBJ1-6, with D unresolved. V was clipped by 3 bases and J by 7 bases, with 10 bases between them. Germline V gene data show CDR1 as LNHDA and CDR2 as SQIVND (reference sequence). This CDR3 is built from 14 residues. The CDR3 DNA is TGTGCCAGTAGTATTGGGGTCCCCAATTCACCCCTCCACTTT. This gives the protein CASSIGVPNSPLHF.